Sequencing of this T cell receptor (beta chain) was carried out in a study of blood T cell repertoires in COVID-19 (dated by TCRdb to 2019 to 2021). A note on the overall study: ImmuneRACE Cohort 3 recovered participants were defined by two consecutive negative NP/OP PCR tests, healthcare professional clearance, or symptom resolution. The sample metadata nearly always contained a de-identified subject ID, COVID-19 status, age in years and sex. The samples were drawn from the first 160 participants of the ongoing ImmuneRACE study and from 1,254 subjects provided by 6 global collaborators. A freely available public database, intended as a resource for researchers studying the immune response to SARS-CoV-2, is where the repertoires were released. HLA class I and class II types, where available, came from metadata supplied by the sample provider rather than from assay-based typing. Deeply sampled blood TCRbeta repertoires from subjects exposed to, actively infected with, or recovered from COVID-19 were included in the dataset. Collaborator samples came from the United States, Italy and Spain and covered acute and convalescent phases of COVID-19. The prospective study material was composed of cDNA or gDNA derived from T cells, B-cell-depleted T cells, or PBMCs.

TCRbeta CDR3 regions were amplified from genomic DNA using the immunoSEQ Assay, a bias-controlled multiplex PCR. The paper's processing steps were these. The number of nucleated cells in each sample was estimated from the amplification of reference gene primers within the assay. To quantify the absolute abundance of each unique TCRbeta CDR3 rearrangement, sequence reads were collapsed and filtered. For each sample, productive Simpson clonality was calculated as the square root of Simpson's diversity index across productive rearrangements. Drawn from immuneACCESS, this table holds only the in-frame rearrangements with V and J called that TCRdb kept. Clones are partly lost; checked studies trace under half to an unresolved V gene and leave the rest unexplained. V and J calls and clone size come straight from that table; D and trimming were deduced from the DNA. Present in this sample are hundreds of thousands of clones, roughly 86% of which were seen just once. Together, the top ten hold around 1.9% of the sample.

Enrolling through a virtual design, the prospective study's participants ranged in age from about 18 to 100 years and lived across 24 United States geographic areas. To assign participants to cohorts, the prospective study relied on clinical history that participants themselves reported in a screening survey and a study questionnaire. In the prospective study, whole blood, serum and a nasopharyngeal or oropharyngeal swab were collected from each participant by mobile phlebotomists. Over a roughly two-month period, participants in the prospective study had the option of providing additional blood draws and questionnaires. Before DNA extraction, blood samples from the prospective study were shipped at room temperature or frozen. Paper-wide results and their limitations: The quantity of clinical and demographic metadata differed by source and by participant and was supplied without curation.

CDR3 length: 15 amino acids, cysteine to phenylalanine. The kept DNA is CDR3 alone, 45 bases in frame from the first base. V is cut by 0 bases and J by 6 bases, and the space between the germline ends is 15 bases. In the germline V gene (reference sequence), CDR1 corresponds to GTSNPN and CDR2 to SVGIG. About this clone: No antigen is known for it. Base qualities are not at hand, and no much larger clone is one base apart.

The specimen was PBMCs or T cells enriched from blood (not recorded which). The chain is encoded by TRBV30 joined to TRBJ1-5; tentative D gene TRBD1, with 6 bases matching. This clonotype originated in a man aged 35 to 55 in a cohort exposed to, infected with or recovered from COVID-19 (not recorded which). The sequenced DNA is TGTGCCTGGAGTGTACCAGGGGATTTCGGTCAGCCCCAGCATTTT. The resulting protein is CAWSVPGDFGQPQHF.